The 9 T cell receptor beta chains below all came from one sample that was sequenced in a study of response to subunit inactivated influenza vaccine. TCRdb processed the RT-PCR reads anew with MiXCR; each CDR3 protein has one entry. This table holds 490,000 or so distinct CDR3 sequences, 6% to 9% found once. This specimen was PBMCs from blood, taken roughly 24 months after vaccination. The receptors originated from a man between 50 and 70 years old who received an inactivated influenza vaccine.

This clonotype was seen only a few times. The V gene is TRBV20-1, the J gene TRBJ2-3; 12 bases agree with TRBD2. J lost 2 bases, V lost 5 bases, and 8 bases had no gene match. The length of the CDR3 is 16 residues. The germline V gene has CDR1 DFQATT and CDR2 SNEGSKA (reference sequence). The DNA for the CDR3 is TGCAGTGCTCCCCGGACTAGCGGGACCCTCACAGATACGCAGTATTTT. Translating gives CSAPRTSGTLTDTQYF.

The chain has TRBV24-1 and TRBJ1-1; no definite D call. In germline, CDR1 is KGHDR, CDR2 SFDVKD. CDR3 length: 11 amino acids. V was shortened by 2 bases and J by 11 bases, with 8 bases between the two germline ends. The CDR3 is CATSDSRLAFF. The CDR3, as DNA: TGTGCCACCAGTGATTCGCGGCTGGCTTTCTTT.

This clonotype appeared a few times. The V call is TRBV2, the J call TRBJ1-3; TRBD1 is a possible D gene (6 bases). This CDR3 is 13 amino acids long. V lost 6 bases to trimming and J lost 1 base, with 7 bases between them. The germline CDR1 and CDR2 sequences are SNHLY and FYNNEI. DNA of the CDR3: TGTGCCAGCAGGGACAGATCTGGAAACACCATATATTTT. Its translation is CASRDRSGNTIYF.

The sample holds a few counts of this clonotype. V and J are TRBV12-3 or TRBV12-4 and TRBJ2-7, with a possible D match to TRBD2 (6 bases). CDR3 length: 14 residues. Between the trimmed V and J ends, which lost 4 bases and 0 bases, there was a span of 10 bases. The CDR3 loop reads CASSWRAPSYEQYF. Here the CDR3 DNA reads TGTGCCAGCAGTTGGAGGGCCCCCTCCTACGAGCAGTACTTC.

This chain links TRBV28 with TRBJ2-2; possibly TRBD1 or TRBD2 for D (6 bases each). Per the germline V gene, CDR1 is MDHEN and CDR2 is SYDVKM. Trimming removed 8 bases from V and 1 base from J, with 8 bases in between. The CDR3 has 13 residues. The DNA for the CDR3 is TGTGCCAGCGGGGGGCTGAACACCGGGGAGCTGTTTTTT. It specifies CASGGLNTGELFF.

This clonotype was observed many times. The rearrangement uses TRBV4-3 and TRBJ2-3, with D unclear. The germline gives CDR1 LGHNA, CDR2 YSLEER. CDR3 length equals 15 residues. Trimming took off 1 base at V and 2 bases at J, with 10 bases between the two ends. This CDR3 reads CASSQVLENTDTQYF. In nucleotides, the CDR3 is TGCGCCAGCAGCCAAGTCTTAGAAAACACAGATACGCAGTATTTT.

The chain joins TRBV6-5 to TRBJ2-1; tentative D call: TRBD1 (7 bases). Trimming shortened V by 0 bases and J by 1 base, and 10 bases separated the two germline ends. Germline V gene data show CDR1 as MNHEY and CDR2 as SVGAGI. This CDR3 has 16 amino acids. This CDR3 reads CASSYSPGGSYNEQFF. The CDR3 DNA reads TGTGCCAGCAGTTACTCACCAGGGGGGTCCTACAATGAGCAGTTCTTC.

The V and J genes are TRBV28 and TRBJ2-3; 9 nucleotides match TRBD1. J lost 0 bases, V lost 5 bases, and 3 bases had no gene match. From germline, CDR1 is MDHEN and CDR2 SYDVKM. This CDR3 is built from 15 residues. The DNA of the CDR3 is TGTGCCAGCAGTATACAGGGGGCGAGCACAGATACGCAGTATTTT. It is translated as CASSIQGASTDTQYF.

The table lists this clonotype with a few counts. The V call is TRBV29-1, the J call TRBJ1-2; no definite D call. This CDR3 contains 10 residues. CDR1 and CDR2 from the germline V gene are SQVTM and ANQGSEA. Deletions cut 5 bases from V and 5 bases from J, with 6 bases between. The CDR3 reads CSVQQYGYTF. Written as DNA, the CDR3 is TGCAGCGTTCAACAGTATGGCTACACCTTC. The variable domain in full, with the rest retrieved from reference TRBV29-1 and TRBJ1-2, is SAVISQKPSRDICQRGTSLTIQCQVDSQVTMMFWYRQQPGQSLTLIATANQGSEATYESGFVIDKFPISRPNLTFSTLTVSNMSPEDSSIYLCSVQQYGYTFGSGTRLTVV.